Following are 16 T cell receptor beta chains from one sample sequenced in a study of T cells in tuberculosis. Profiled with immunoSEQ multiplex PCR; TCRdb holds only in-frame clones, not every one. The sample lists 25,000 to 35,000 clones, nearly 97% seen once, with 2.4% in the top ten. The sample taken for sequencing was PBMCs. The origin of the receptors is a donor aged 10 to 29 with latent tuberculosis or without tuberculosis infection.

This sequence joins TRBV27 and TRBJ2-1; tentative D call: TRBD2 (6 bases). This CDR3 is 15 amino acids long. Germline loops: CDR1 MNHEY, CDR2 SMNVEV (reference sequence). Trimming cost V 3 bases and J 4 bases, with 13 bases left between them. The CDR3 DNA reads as TGTGCCAGCAGTTTGGGGGGACCGGGATACAATGAGCAGTTCTTC. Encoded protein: CASSLGGPGYNEQFF.

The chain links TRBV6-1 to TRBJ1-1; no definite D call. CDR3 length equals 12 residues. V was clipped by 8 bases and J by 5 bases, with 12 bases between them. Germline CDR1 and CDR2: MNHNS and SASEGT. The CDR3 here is CASGRGRTEAFF. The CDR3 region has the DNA TGTGCCAGCGGCCGGGGTAGGACTGAAGCTTTCTTT.

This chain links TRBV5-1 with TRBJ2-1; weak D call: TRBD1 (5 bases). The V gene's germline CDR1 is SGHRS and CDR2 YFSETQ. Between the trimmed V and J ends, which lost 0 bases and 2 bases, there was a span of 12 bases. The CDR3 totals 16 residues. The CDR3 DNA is TGCGCCAGCAGCTTGGGGACACACTCCACCTACAATGAGCAGTTCTTC. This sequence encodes CASSLGTHSTYNEQFF. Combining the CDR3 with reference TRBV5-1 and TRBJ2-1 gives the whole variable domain KAGVTQTPRYLIKTRGQQVTLSCSPISGHRSVSWYQQTPGQGLQFLFEYFSETQRNKGNFPGRFSGRQFSNSRSEMNVSTLELGDSALYLCASSLGTHSTYNEQFFGPGTRLTVL.

CDR3 sequence: CASSQDDRVRQPQHF. The CDR3 DNA reads TGCGCCAGCAGCCAAGATGACCGGGTCCGGCAGCCCCAGCATTTT. The chain couples TRBV4-1 to TRBJ1-5; D unclear. The V and J ends lost 0 bases and 7 bases respectively, with 13 bases between them. The CDR3 is made up of 15 amino acids. Germline V gene sequence: CDR1 MGHRA, CDR2 YSYEKL.

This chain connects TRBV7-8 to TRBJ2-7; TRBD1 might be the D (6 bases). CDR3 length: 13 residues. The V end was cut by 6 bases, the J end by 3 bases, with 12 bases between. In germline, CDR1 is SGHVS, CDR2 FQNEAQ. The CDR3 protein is CASSTGQNYEQYF. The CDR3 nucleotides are TGTGCCAGCAGTACTGGACAGAACTACGAGCAGTACTTC. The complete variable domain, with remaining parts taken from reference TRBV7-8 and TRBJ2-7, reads GAGVSQSPRYKVAKRGQDVALRCDPISGHVSLFWYQQALGQGPEFLTYFQNEAQLDKSGLPSDRFFAERPEGSVSTLKIQRTQQEDSAVYLCASSTGQNYEQYFGPGTRLTVT.

The CDR3 region has the DNA TGCGCCAGCAGTGATCAGGGATTAAGCACAGATACGCAGTATTTT. Translating it yields CASSDQGLSTDTQYF. The genes are TRBV10-1 and TRBJ2-3, with D tentatively TRBD1 (5 bases). Germline V gives CDR1 WNHNN, CDR2 SYGVQD (reference sequence). V was clipped by 3 bases and J by 0 bases, with 10 bases between them. The CDR3 loop spans 15 amino acids.

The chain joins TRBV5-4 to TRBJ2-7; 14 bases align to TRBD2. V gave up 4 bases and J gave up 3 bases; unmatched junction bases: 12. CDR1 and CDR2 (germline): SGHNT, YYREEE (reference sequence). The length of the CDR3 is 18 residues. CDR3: CASSRGGLAGVSNYEQYF. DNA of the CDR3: TGTGCCAGCAGCCGGGGGGGACTAGCGGGAGTCTCGAACTACGAGCAGTACTTC.

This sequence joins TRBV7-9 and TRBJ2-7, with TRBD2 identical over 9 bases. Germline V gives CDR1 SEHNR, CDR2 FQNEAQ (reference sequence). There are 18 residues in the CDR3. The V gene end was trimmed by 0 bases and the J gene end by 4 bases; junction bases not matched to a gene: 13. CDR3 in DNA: TGTGCCAGCAGCTTAGCGTCTCCACTAGCGGGTCGATTATACGAGCAGTACTTC. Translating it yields CASSLASPLAGRLYEQYF.

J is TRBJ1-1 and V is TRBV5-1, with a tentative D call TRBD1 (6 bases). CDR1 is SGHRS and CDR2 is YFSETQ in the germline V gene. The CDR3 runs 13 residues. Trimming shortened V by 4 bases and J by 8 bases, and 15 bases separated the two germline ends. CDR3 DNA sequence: TGCGCCAGCAGCCCGACCTTACAGGGAGAAGCTTTCTTT. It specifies CASSPTLQGEAFF.

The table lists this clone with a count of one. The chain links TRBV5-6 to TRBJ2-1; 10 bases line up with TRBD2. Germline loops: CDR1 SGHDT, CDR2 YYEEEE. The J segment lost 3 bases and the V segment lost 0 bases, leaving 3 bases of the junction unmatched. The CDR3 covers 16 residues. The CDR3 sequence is CASSLASGGFYNEQFF. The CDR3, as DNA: TGTGCCAGCAGCTTGGCTAGCGGGGGTTTCTACAATGAGCAGTTCTTC.

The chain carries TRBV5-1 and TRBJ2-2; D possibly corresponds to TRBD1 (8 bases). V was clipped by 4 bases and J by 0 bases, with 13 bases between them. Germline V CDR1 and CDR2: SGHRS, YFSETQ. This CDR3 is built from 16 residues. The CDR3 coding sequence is TGCGCCAGCAGCCCGGGGGGACAGGCGAACACCGGGGAGCTGTTTTTT. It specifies CASSPGGQANTGELFF.

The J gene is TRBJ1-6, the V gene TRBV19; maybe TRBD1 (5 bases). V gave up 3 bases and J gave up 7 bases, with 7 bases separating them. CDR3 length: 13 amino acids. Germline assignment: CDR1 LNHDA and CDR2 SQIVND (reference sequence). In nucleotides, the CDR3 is TGTGCCAGTAGTATTGACAGCAATTCACCCCTCCACTTT. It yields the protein CASSIDSNSPLHF.

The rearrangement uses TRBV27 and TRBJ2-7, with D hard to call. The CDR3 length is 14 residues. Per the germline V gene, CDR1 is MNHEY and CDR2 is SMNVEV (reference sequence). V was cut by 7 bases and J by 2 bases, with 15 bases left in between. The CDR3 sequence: CASNPLGRTYEQYF. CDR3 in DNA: TGTGCCAGCAACCCCCTGGGCCGAACCTACGAGCAGTACTTC.

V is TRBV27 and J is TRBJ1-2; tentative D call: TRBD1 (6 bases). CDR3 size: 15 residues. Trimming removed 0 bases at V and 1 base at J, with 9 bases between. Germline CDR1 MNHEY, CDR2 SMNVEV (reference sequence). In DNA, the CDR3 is TGTGCCAGCAGTTTATCGGGGGCCGGTAACTATGGCTACACCTTC. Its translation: CASSLSGAGNYGYTF.

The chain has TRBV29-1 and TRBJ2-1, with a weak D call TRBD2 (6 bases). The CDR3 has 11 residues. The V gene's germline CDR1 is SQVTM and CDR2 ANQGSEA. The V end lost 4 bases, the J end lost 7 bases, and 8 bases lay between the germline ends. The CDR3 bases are TGCAGCGTTGGGCGGGAAAATGAGCAGTTCTTC. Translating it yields CSVGRENEQFF.

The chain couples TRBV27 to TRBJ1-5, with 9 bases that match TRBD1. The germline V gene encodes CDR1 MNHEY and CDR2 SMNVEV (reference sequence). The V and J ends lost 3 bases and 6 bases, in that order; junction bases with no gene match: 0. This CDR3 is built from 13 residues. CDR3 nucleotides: TGTGCCAGCAGTTTGGGACAGGGTCAGCCCCAGCATTTT. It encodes CASSLGQGQPQHF.